This TCR beta chain was observed in a study of post-analysis software for immune sequencing data. Broader study findings: Elevated frequency relative to controls characterized four or five TRBV segments in patients, TRBV5-6, TRBV5-1 and TRBV20-1 among them. There was significantly lower normalized Chao1 diversity in multiple sclerosis patients than in controls.

A note on this clonotype: Its target is not known.

This CDR3 has 17 amino acids. CDR1 is SGHRS and CDR2 is YFSETQ in the germline V gene. V lost 0 bases to trimming and J lost 0 bases; unmatched junction nucleotides: 3. Presence of unique molecular identifiers characterized the TCR beta cDNA libraries. In TCRdb, the PCR reads were re-called with MiXCR into one record per CDR3 protein. The table has about 540,000 distinct CDR3 sequences, around 36% seen once. The sequence derives from a girl younger than 18 with multiple sclerosis. The genes are TRBV5-1 and TRBJ2-1, with 10 bases fitting TRBD2. Sequencing was done on a sample of blood. The CDR3 sequence is CASSLGPSGSSYNEQFF. The CDR3 DNA sequence: TGCGCCAGCAGCTTGGGCCCTAGCGGGAGCTCCTACAATGAGCAGTTCTTC.